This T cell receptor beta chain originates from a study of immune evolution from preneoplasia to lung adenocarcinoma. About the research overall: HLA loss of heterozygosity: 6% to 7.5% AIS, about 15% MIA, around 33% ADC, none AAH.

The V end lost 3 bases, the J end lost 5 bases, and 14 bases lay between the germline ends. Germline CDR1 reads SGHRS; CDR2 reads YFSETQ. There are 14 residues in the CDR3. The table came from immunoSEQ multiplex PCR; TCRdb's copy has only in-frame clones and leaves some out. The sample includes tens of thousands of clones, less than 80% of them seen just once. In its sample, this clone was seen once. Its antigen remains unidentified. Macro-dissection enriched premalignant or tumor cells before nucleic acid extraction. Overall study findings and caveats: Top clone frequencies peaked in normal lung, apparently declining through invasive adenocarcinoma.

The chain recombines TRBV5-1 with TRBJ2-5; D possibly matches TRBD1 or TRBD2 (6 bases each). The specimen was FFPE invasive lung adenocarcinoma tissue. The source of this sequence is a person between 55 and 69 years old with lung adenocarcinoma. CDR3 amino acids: CASSWGAGQETQYF. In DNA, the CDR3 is TGCGCCAGCAGCTGGGGGGCAGGGCAGGAGACCCAGTACTTC.